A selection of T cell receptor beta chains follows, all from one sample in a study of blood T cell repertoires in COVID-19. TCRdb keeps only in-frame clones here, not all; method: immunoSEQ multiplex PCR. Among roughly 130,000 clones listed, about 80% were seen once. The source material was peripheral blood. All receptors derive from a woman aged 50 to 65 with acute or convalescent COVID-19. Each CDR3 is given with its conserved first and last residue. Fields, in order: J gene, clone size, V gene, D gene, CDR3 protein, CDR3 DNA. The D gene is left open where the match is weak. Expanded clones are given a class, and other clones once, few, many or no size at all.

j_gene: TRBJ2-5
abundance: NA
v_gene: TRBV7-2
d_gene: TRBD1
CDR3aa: CASSLGQRETQYF
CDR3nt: TGTGCCAGCAGCTTGGGACAGCGAGAGACCCAGTACTTC

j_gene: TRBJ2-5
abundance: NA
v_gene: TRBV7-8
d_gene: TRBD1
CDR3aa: CASRDRAETQYF
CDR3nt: TGTGCCAGCCGGGACAGGGCAGAGACCCAGTACTTC

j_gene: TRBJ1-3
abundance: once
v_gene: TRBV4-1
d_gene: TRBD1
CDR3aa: CASSQGTGGFGNTIYF
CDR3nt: TGCGCCAGCAGCCAGGGTACAGGGGGCTTTGGAAACACCATATATTTT

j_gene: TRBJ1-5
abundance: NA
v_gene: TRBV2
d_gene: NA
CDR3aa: CASSARGTANNQPQHF
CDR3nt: TGTGCCAGCAGTGCTCGCGGGACGGCCAACAATCAGCCCCAGCATTTT

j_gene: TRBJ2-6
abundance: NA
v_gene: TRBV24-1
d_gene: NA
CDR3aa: CATSDLDSSGANVLTF
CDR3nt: TGTGCCACCAGTGATTTGGACAGCTCTGGGGCCAACGTCCTGACTTTC

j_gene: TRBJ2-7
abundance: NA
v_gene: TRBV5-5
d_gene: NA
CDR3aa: CASSPLYEQYF
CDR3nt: TGTGCCAGCAGCCCCTTATACGAGCAGTACTTC

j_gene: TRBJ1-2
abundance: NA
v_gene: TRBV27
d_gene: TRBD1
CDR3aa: CASSEFGTGGYGYTF
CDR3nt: TGTGCCAGCAGCGAATTTGGGACAGGGGGGTATGGCTACACCTTC

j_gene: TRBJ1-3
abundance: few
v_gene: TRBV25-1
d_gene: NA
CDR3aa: CASSEYSGGIAGNTIYF
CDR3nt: TGTGCCAGCAGTGAGTATAGCGGGGGTATCGCTGGAAACACCATATATTTT

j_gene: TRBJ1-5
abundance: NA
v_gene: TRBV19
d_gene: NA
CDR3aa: CASSSKQGWQPQHF
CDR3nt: TGTGCCAGTAGTAGTAAACAGGGCTGGCAGCCCCAGCATTTT

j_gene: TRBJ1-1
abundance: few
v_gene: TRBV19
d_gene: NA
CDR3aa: CASSTKQGNLRAEAFF
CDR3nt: TGTGCCAGTAGTACCAAACAGGGCAACCTTCGGGCTGAAGCTTTCTTT

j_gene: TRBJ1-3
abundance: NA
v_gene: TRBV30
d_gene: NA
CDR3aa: CAWSSSGNTIYF
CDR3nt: TGTGCCTGGAGCAGCTCTGGAAACACCATATATTTT